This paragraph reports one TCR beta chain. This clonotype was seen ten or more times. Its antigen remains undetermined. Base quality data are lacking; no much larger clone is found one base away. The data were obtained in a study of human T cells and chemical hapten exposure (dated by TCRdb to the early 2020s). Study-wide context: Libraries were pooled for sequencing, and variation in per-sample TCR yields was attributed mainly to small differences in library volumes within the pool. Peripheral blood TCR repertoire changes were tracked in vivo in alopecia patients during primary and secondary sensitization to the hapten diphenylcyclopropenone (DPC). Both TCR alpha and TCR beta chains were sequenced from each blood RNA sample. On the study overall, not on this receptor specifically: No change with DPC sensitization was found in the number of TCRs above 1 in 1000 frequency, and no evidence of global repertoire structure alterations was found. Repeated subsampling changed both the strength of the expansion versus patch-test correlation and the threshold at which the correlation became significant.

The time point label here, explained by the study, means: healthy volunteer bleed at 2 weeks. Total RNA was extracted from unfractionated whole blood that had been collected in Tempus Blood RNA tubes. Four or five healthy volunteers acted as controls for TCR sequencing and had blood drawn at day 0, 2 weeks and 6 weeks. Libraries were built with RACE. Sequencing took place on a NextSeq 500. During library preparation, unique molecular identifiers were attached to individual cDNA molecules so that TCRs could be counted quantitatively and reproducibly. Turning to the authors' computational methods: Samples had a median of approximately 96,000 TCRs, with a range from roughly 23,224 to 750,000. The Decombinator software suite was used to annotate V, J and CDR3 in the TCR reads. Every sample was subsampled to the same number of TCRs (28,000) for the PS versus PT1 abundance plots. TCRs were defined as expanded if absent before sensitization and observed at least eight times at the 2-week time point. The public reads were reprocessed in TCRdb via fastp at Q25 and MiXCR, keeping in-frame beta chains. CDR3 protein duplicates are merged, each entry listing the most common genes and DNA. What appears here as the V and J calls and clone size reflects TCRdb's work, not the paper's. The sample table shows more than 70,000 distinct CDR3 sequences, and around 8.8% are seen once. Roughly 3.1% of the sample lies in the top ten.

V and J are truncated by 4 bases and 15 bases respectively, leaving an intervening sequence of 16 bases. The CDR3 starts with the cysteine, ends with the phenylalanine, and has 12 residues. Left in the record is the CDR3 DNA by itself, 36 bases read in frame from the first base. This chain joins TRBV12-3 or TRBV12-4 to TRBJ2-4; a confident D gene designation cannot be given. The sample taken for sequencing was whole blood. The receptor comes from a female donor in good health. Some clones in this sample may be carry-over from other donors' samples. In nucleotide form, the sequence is TGTGCCAGCAGTTCCCACACTCTTCGAAGGTACTTC. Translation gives CASSSHTLRRYF.